What follows describes a single T cell receptor beta chain. Its cognate antigen is unknown. The record originates from a study of human T cells and chemical hapten exposure. Study context: Patients' scalps got diphenylcyclopropenone weekly throughout the approximately 24-week study.

Separate cDNA molecules received unique molecular identifiers, which the library attached to them. TCRdb ran MiXCR on the RACE reads and lists one entry per CDR3 protein. The data contain approximately 89,000 distinct CDR3 sequences, roughly a tenth of them singletons. Time point indicated: patch test 2, 6 weeks after DPC sensitization. Treatment in this sample: therapeutic diphenylcyclopropenone sensitization with weekly scalp DPC. Per germline, CDR1 KGHSH and CDR2 LQKENI. The CDR3 sequence is 16 residues long. V was trimmed by 0 bases and J by 2 bases, leaving 12 bases between them. Study results and limitations: Donors were affected by alopecia, so their immune reaction might vary from that of healthy individuals.

The input for sequencing was whole blood, taken in connection with sensitization to the hapten diphenylcyclopropenone (DPC). This sequence originates from a woman aged 30 to 39 with alopecia areata. Some clones in this sample may be carry-over from other donors' samples. The V call is TRBV18, the J call TRBJ2-3; D is unclear. In DNA form, the CDR3 reads TGTGCCAGCTCACCACCTCAACGCCTCCCCACAGATACGCAGTATTTT. Encoded protein: CASSPPQRLPTDTQYF.